This TCR beta chain emerged from a study of T cell repertoires and leukemia-associated antigens (dated by TCRdb to between 2018 and 2021). A note on the overall study: About 5.1 to 7 million read pairs and roughly 3 to 5.0 million effective reads were obtained per sample, with roughly 16 million effective reads obtained overall. The study aimed to identify which antigen a TCR Vbeta21 clone previously found in CML patients recognizes, using in vitro peptide stimulation of healthy T cells. Broad study findings and their caveats: Direct testing of the expanded clones' antigen specificity and function was not done, and further investigation was required. The four groups showed no significant differences in numbers of Vbeta genes (around 60), Jbeta genes (around 15), VDJ rearrangements, or unique CDR3s.

As a first step, the CD3+ T cells were left to rest overnight in RPMI 1640 lacking fetal bovine serum, at around 2.4 million cells/mL. MACS immunomagnetic beads were used, per the manufacturer's instructions, to isolate CD3+ T cells from PBMCs. V and J are trimmed by 4 bases and 5 bases, and the gene matches miss 12 bases of the junction. As encoded in the germline V gene, CDR1 is MDHEN while CDR2 is SYDVKM. Spanning cysteine to phenylalanine, the CDR3 consists of 18 amino acids. This entry keeps only the CDR3 DNA: 54 bases, framed from base 1. At least ten counts were recorded for this clonotype. Its recognized antigen is unknown. No much larger clone exists at a distance of one base, and base qualities are not known. Total RNA was extracted from the cultured T cells using TRIzol reagent. TCRbeta libraries were amplified from RNA by 5' rapid amplification of cDNA ends (5'RACE). Before sequencing, library concentration and integrity were assessed using Qubit, an Agilent instrument, and quantitative PCR. A commercial service provider sequenced the qualified libraries on Illumina HiSeq or MiSeq. Regarding the original processing steps: TCR sequences in each sample were identified with MiXCR version 1.8.2. To qualify, a clone needed a CDR3 longer than four amino acids, an in-frame nucleotide length, and no stop codon. A read containing the complete CDR3 structure was defined as an effective read. Validation of expanded clones was performed by RT-PCR with 24 Vbeta primers, GeneScan spectratyping, and Sanger sequencing. In-frame beta chains were kept once TCRdb had trimmed the public reads at Q25 with fastp and called clones with MiXCR. Entries are consolidated by CDR3 protein sequence, retaining the most common genes and DNA. What appears here as the V and J calls and clone size reflects TCRdb's work, not the paper's. Across this sample there are 12,000 to 15,000 distinct CDR3 sequences, with approximately 42% seen only once. Around 9% of the sample is in the top ten clones.

The specimen sequenced was CD3+ T cells sorted from blood and cultured. The rearranged chain carries TRBV28 and TRBJ2-3, with 13 junctional bases fitting TRBD2. This sequence originates from a female donor in good health. The CDR3 region: CASSSRRTSGGPRDTQYF. Here is the DNA: TGTGCCAGCAGTTCGCGAAGGACTAGCGGGGGACCAAGAGATACGCAGTATTTT.